This is a list of T cell receptor beta chains from one sample in a study of technical replicates of blood from several donors. Produced via immunoSEQ multiplex PCR; TCRdb's table is partial and in-frame only. This sample has about 12,000 clones, with about 95% found just once. The source material was PBMCs. Receptors were obtained from a human donor in good health. CDR3s include the opening cysteine and the closing phenylalanine or tryptophan. The D gene is left open where the match is weak. For some rows the clone size is stated as once, few or many, or as a class when expanded; others skip it.

d_call j_call v_call clone_size cdr3_length cdr3_nt cdr3_aa
- TRBJ2-7 TRBV6-1 - 13 TGTGCCAGCAGTGGAACAGAACACTACGAGCAGTACTTC CASSGTEHYEQYF
- TRBJ1-3 TRBV10-1 - 13 TGCGCCAGCAGTGCCGGACCGGGGAACACCATATATTTT CASSAGPGNTIYF
TRBD2 TRBJ2-1 TRBV5-1 - 14 TGCGCCAGCAGCTTGCCTGCGGGGGGCGATGAGCAGTTCTTC CASSLPAGGDEQFF
TRBD1 TRBJ2-5 TRBV15 - 14 TGTGCCACCAGCAAGGGACAGGGAGTGGAGACCCAGTACTTC CATSKGQGVETQYF
TRBD2 TRBJ2-5 TRBV6-5 - 16 TGTGCCAGCAGTTTCTCAGCGGGGATCAACCAAGAGACCCAGTACTTC CASSFSAGINQETQYF
TRBD1 TRBJ2-3 TRBV9 - 17 TGTGCCAGCAGCCATCGTTCAGGGGGCGCCAGCACAGATACGCAGTATTTT CASSHRSGGASTDTQYF
TRBD2 TRBJ2-1 TRBV6-6 once 13 TGTGCCAGCACCGGGACTAGCGTCAATGAGCAGTTCTTC CASTGTSVNEQFF
- TRBJ2-5 TRBV5-1 - 19 TGCGCCAGCAGCTTTAGTTCTAGCGTAACGGGCGTGCCGCAAGAGACCCAGTACTTC CASSFSSSVTGVPQETQYF
- TRBJ1-2 TRBV28 - 12 TGTGCCAGCATCTCCCGGGGCTATGGCTACACCTTC CASISRGYGYTF
TRBD2 TRBJ2-7 TRBV11-2 - 16 TGTGCCAGCAGCCCCGGGAGGGGCGGAAGCTCCTACGAGCAGTACTTC CASSPGRGGSSYEQYF
- TRBJ1-4 TRBV5-1 - 14 TGCGCCAGCAGCTTGGGGGGAGCGGATGAAAAACTGTTTTTT CASSLGGADEKLFF
- TRBJ2-7 TRBV5-1 - 14 TGCGCCAGCAGCTTGGTGGCGGAACCCTACGAGCAGTACTTC CASSLVAEPYEQYF
- TRBJ2-7 TRBV6-1 - 18 TGTGCCAGCAGTGAACATACCTGGCGACAGGTCTCCTCCTACGAGCAGTACTTC CASSEHTWRQVSSYEQYF
- TRBJ1-5 TRBV9 - 13 TGTGCCAGCAGCGCCGGGGGGTATCAGCCCCAGCATTTT CASSAGGYQPQHF
TRBD1 TRBJ2-2 TRBV27 - 16 TGTGCCAGCAGTTTATGGCCAGGGGGCGGCACCGGGGAGCTGTTTTTT CASSLWPGGGTGELFF
- TRBJ1-4 TRBV20-1 - 11 TGCAGTGTGGAGAGAAATGAAAAACTGTTTTTT CSVERNEKLFF
TRBD2 TRBJ2-1 TRBV6-1 - 14 TGTGCCAGCATAGTTAGCGGGAGGGTGAATGAGCAGTTCTTC CASIVSGRVNEQFF
- TRBJ1-2 TRBV19 - 12 TGTGCCAGTAGTATAAGGCGGGATGGCTACACCTTC CASSIRRDGYTF
TRBD2 TRBJ2-2 TRBV9 - 17 TGTGCCAGCAGCGTCTTGGGAACTAGCGGGAGTACCGGGGAGCTGTTTTTT CASSVLGTSGSTGELFF
- TRBJ2-7 TRBV5-6 few 13 TGTGCCAGCAGCTTTGGGGGCCCCTACGAGCAGTACTTC CASSFGGPYEQYF
- TRBJ2-7 TRBV6-1 - 15 TGTGCCAGCAGTGAAGAGGGGGAGTGGTCCTACGAGCAGTACTTC CASSEEGEWSYEQYF
- TRBJ1-2 TRBV18 - 13 TGTGCCAGCTCACCAAACAGGGAGTTAGGCTACACCTTC CASSPNRELGYTF
- TRBJ2-1 TRBV6-1 - 13 TGTGCCAGCAGTGTTTGGCCCTACAATGAGCAGTTCTTC CASSVWPYNEQFF
TRBD1 TRBJ1-1 TRBV18 - 18 TGTGCCAGCTCACCAAATCACAGGACAGGGGCCCCGAACACTGAAGCTTTCTTT CASSPNHRTGAPNTEAFF
TRBD1 TRBJ1-1 TRBV11-2 - 18 TGTGCCAGCAGCTTAGTTCGGGACAGGGTGTCTCCCGGACCTGAAGCTTTCTTT CASSLVRDRVSPGPEAFF
- TRBJ1-2 TRBV5-1 - 16 TGCGCCAGCAGCTGGCGGTTTGGAGCTACTAACTATGGCTACACCTTC CASSWRFGATNYGYTF
TRBD2 TRBJ2-1 TRBV14 - 16 TGTGCCAGCAGCCCAATACTAGCGGGAGGGAGCAATGAGCAGTTCTTC CASSPILAGGSNEQFF
TRBD1 TRBJ1-1 TRBV27 once 15 TGTGCCAGCAGTAACCCACACAGGGGCGGCGTTGAAGCTTTCTTT CASSNPHRGGVEAFF
TRBD1 TRBJ1-3 TRBV7-9 - 14 TGTGCCAGCAGCAGGACAGGGCTCGGAAACACCATATATTTT CASSRTGLGNTIYF
- TRBJ2-7 TRBV10-3 - 12 TGTGCCATCGGTCACAGCTCCTACGAGCAGTACTTC CAIGHSSYEQYF
- TRBJ2-1 TRBV7-2 - 14 TGTGCCAGCAGCCATGGGGCGGCTAGCAATGAGCAGTTCTTC CASSHGAASNEQFF
TRBD1 TRBJ1-5 TRBV6-6 - 14 TGTGCCAGCAGTTCAGGGGGCGAAGGTCAGCCCCAGCATTTT CASSSGGEGQPQHF
- TRBJ2-3 TRBV5-1 - 12 TGCGCCAGCAGCTTGGATAGAGATACGCAGTATTTT CASSLDRDTQYF
TRBD2 TRBJ2-3 TRBV4-1 - 16 TGCGCCAGCAGCCAAGCAACTAGCGGTTACACAGATACGCAGTATTTT CASSQATSGYTDTQYF
- TRBJ2-7 TRBV28 once 13 TGTGCCTGCGCGGGGGCGGACTCCTACGAGCAGTACTTC CACAGADSYEQYF
- TRBJ1-5 TRBV2 once 14 TGTGCCAGCAGTGAAAGGTCAGGGAATCAGCCCCAGCATTTT CASSERSGNQPQHF
- TRBJ2-3 TRBV5-4 - 14 TGTGCCAGCAGTTACGGACAGCCCACAGATACGCAGTATTTT CASSYGQPTDTQYF
TRBD2 TRBJ2-3 TRBV7-9 - 17 TGTGCCAGCAGCTCCCATACGACTAGCGGGAGAACAGATACGCAGTATTTT CASSSHTTSGRTDTQYF
TRBD1 TRBJ1-4 TRBV5-1 - 14 TGCGCCAGCAGCCCCTGGGACAGGGGGGGAAAACTGTTTTTT CASSPWDRGGKLFF
TRBD1 TRBJ1-5 TRBV6-5 - 13 TGTGCCAGCAGCTGGACAGGGTTTCAGCCCCAGCATTTT CASSWTGFQPQHF
TRBD1 TRBJ1-5 TRBV6-5 - 14 TGTGCCAGCAGTTACGACAGGGCCAATCAGCCCCAGCATTTT CASSYDRANQPQHF
TRBD2 TRBJ2-1 TRBV2 - 14 TGTGCCAGCATTCCCGGGACTACACACGATCAGCAGTTCTTC CASIPGTTHDQQFF
- TRBJ1-1 TRBV5-1 - 14 TGCGCCAGCCACCTTGTGGGCAGTAACACTGAAGCTTTCTTT CASHLVGSNTEAFF
TRBD1 TRBJ2-1 TRBV11-2 - 15 TGTGCCAGCAGCCCCTGGGACAGGGTGTTCGATGAGCAGTTCTTC CASSPWDRVFDEQFF
- TRBJ2-3 TRBV2 - 12 TGTGCCAGCCTCAGGCACACAGATACGCAGTATTTT CASLRHTDTQYF
TRBD2 TRBJ2-7 TRBV28 once 14 TGTGCCAGCACTTTAAGCGGGAGTTCCTACGAGCAGTACTTC CASTLSGSSYEQYF
- TRBJ1-1 TRBV6-5 - 13 TGTGCCAGCAGCCTCGGGGATCCCCCCCGAGCTTTCTTT CASSLGDPPRAFF
TRBD2 TRBJ2-5 TRBV11-3 - 17 TGTGCCAGCAGCCGTGGGGGGACTAGCGGGATCCAGGAGACCCAGTACTTC CASSRGGTSGIQETQYF
- TRBJ1-1 TRBV10-1 - 14 TGCGCCAGCTCCAGACAGCCGGGTGACACTGAAGCTTTCTTT CASSRQPGDTEAFF
TRBD2 TRBJ2-4 TRBV6-5 once 16 TGTGCCAGCAGTTCCCCCGGGGAGGGGCGCGGAAACATTCAGTACTTC CASSSPGEGRGNIQYF
- TRBJ2-7 TRBV28 - 14 TGTGCCAGCAGTTCAATGGCAGGGTCCTACGAGCAGTACTTC CASSSMAGSYEQYF
- TRBJ2-1 TRBV6-4 - 13 TGTGCCAGCAGCCGGACTCATCTGGAGGAGCAGTTCTTC CASSRTHLEEQFF
TRBD2 TRBJ2-3 TRBV5-1 - 16 TGCGCCAGCAGCCTAATGACTAGCCCAAACACAGATACGCAGTATTTT CASSLMTSPNTDTQYF
TRBD2 TRBJ2-3 TRBV5-1 once 17 TGCGCCAGCAGTCCCGGGACTAGCGGGCTGGGAACAGATACGCAGTATTTT CASSPGTSGLGTDTQYF